This T cell receptor beta chain was retrieved from a study of OX40 agonist ivuxolimab in advanced cancers. Findings and limits, study-wide: Researchers report that CD8+ T cells had, on average, more expanded clones than CD4+.

Sequencing was performed with immunoSEQ multiplex PCR; in TCRdb, only in-frame clones are kept and a portion is missing. The data contain roughly 67,000 clones, 86% of them singletons. A remark on this clone: The antigen remains unidentified.

Germline values: CDR1 SGDLS, CDR2 YYNGEE. This CDR3 has 15 amino acids. Trimming took off 0 bases at V and 4 bases at J, with 13 bases between the two ends. The clonotype originates from an adult with an advanced solid tumor such as melanoma, head and neck, liver or kidney cancer. The sample was CD4+ or CD8+ T cells sorted from blood, taken in a trial of the OX40 agonist ivuxolimab. V gene TRBV9 combines with J gene TRBJ1-1, with D perhaps matching TRBD1 (5 bases). The CDR3 reads CASSVVAGSGTEAFF. CDR3 in DNA: TGTGCCAGCAGCGTAGTGGCAGGGTCGGGCACTGAAGCTTTCTTT.